These 20 T cell receptor beta chains originate from one sample sequenced in a study of T-cell memory formation after mild COVID-19. TCRdb passed the 5' RACE reads through MiXCR, listing each CDR3 protein once. Of about 200,000 distinct CDR3 sequences detected, around 9.1% appear once; the ten largest clones hold around 3.4%. Input material: PBMCs or a T cell subset sorted from them (not recorded which). These receptors were taken from a man aged 18 to 30 who had mild COVID-19 (a few samples of this study predate the infection). Cell type and time point are not known.

This clonotype was counted a few times. The gene calls are TRBV11-1 and TRBJ1-2; no definite D call. This CDR3 is 15 amino acids long. V was shortened by 9 bases and J by 4 bases, with 21 bases between the two germline ends. Germline V gene lookup returns CDR1 SGHAT and CDR2 FQDESV (reference sequence). DNA for the CDR3: TGTGCCAGTACCCGCGGAGCTAAAAAAACCTATGGCTACACCTTC. Amino acids: CASTRGAKKTYGYTF. Full variable domain (remainder filled in from reference TRBV11-1 and TRBJ1-2): EAEVAQSPRYKITEKSQAVAFWCDPISGHATLYWYRQILGQGPELLVQFQDESVVDDSQLPKDRFSAERLKGVDSTLKIQPAELGDSAMYLCASTRGAKKTYGYTFGSGTRLTVV.

The rearrangement links TRBV7-6 to TRBJ2-3; possibly TRBD2 for D (7 bases). This CDR3 contains 19 residues. CDR1 and CDR2 (germline): SGHVS, FNYEAQ. Trimming stripped 2 bases from V and 6 bases from J, with 27 bases between. The CDR3 loop reads CASSLRSRGPGGGRDTQYF. In DNA form, the CDR3 reads TGTGCCAGCAGCTTACGGTCCAGGGGACCTGGCGGGGGCAGGGATACGCAGTATTTT.

The gene calls are TRBV7-2 and TRBJ1-6; weak D call: TRBD1 (5 bases). This CDR3 is 17 amino acids long. In germline, CDR1 is SGHTA, CDR2 FQGNSA. V was trimmed by 1 base and J by 6 bases, leaving 16 bases between them. CDR3 DNA sequence: TGTGCCAGCAGCTTAGGGGGGACCGCTAAACTTAATTCACCCCTCCACTTT. Translated, it gives CASSLGGTAKLNSPLHF.

The rearrangement links TRBV18 to TRBJ2-6, with no clear D. The V gene lost 2 bases and the J gene lost 0 bases, with 2 bases spanning the gap. Germline V gives CDR1 KGHSH, CDR2 LQKENI. This CDR3 contains 14 residues. As DNA, the CDR3 is TGTGCCAGCTCACCAGACTCTGGGGCCAACGTCCTGACTTTC. Amino acids: CASSPDSGANVLTF.

The table lists this clonotype with a few counts. The CDR3 DNA reads TGTGCCAGCAGTTTACGGCCCGGGACGCAGTATTTT. Its protein is CASSLRPGTQYF. The chain carries TRBV12-3 or TRBV12-4 and TRBJ2-3; D is uncertain. This CDR3 is built from 12 residues. V lost 2 bases, J lost 9 bases, and 9 bases lay in between.

The chain couples TRBV6-5 to TRBJ2-2, with a tentative D call TRBD1 (6 bases). This CDR3 region has 13 residues. Trimming left V 3 bases short and J 8 bases short, with 10 bases between. Germline V CDR1 and CDR2: MNHEY, SVGAGI. The CDR3 sequence is CASSYTGLGELFF. In nucleotides, the CDR3 is TGTGCCAGCAGTTATACAGGGTTGGGGGAGCTGTTTTTT.

Ten or more counts support this clonotype. The germline gene is not matched at one end of the junction; a read error may be the cause. The genes are TRBV20-1 and TRBJ2-5, with 10 bases fitting TRBD1. The CDR3 extends over 15 amino acids. Germline CDR1 DFQATT, CDR2 SNEGSKA (reference sequence). DNA of the CDR3: TGCAGTGCTAGCGACAGGGGGCTTGGCCAAGAGAGCCAGTACTTC. It encodes CSASDRGLGQESQYF.

The chain carries TRBV28 and TRBJ1-4, with no clear D. This CDR3 has 13 residues. Germline values: CDR1 MDHEN, CDR2 SYDVKM. V lost 8 bases to trimming and J lost 4 bases, with 11 bases between them. In DNA form, the CDR3 reads TGTGCCAGCCTGGGTGGCGGTAATGAAAAACTGTTTTTT. It codes for CASLGGGNEKLFF.

Ten or more counts support this clonotype. This chain connects TRBV7-2 to TRBJ2-2, with 7 bases fitting TRBD1. CDR3 length equals 14 residues. The J segment lost 4 bases and the V segment lost 4 bases, leaving 3 bases of the junction unmatched. Germline assignment: CDR1 SGHTA and CDR2 FQGNSA. CDR3 in DNA: TGTGCCAGCAGCTCGAGGACAGGCACCGGGGAGCTGTTTTTT. Translating gives CASSSRTGTGELFF.

This clonotype appeared many times. The chain links TRBV4-2 to TRBJ2-7; D may correspond to TRBD1 or TRBD2 (5 bases each). The V gene's germline CDR1 is LGHNA and CDR2 YNFKEQ. V was pared by 1 base and J by 0 bases, with 16 bases between. This CDR3 comprises 17 residues. The CDR3 here is CASSQGGVEPRSYEQYF. CDR3 bases: TGTGCCAGCAGCCAAGGAGGGGTAGAACCCCGCTCCTACGAGCAGTACTTC.

This rearrangement joins TRBV12-3 or TRBV12-4 to TRBJ1-5; D is undetermined. There are 13 residues in the CDR3. Trimming cost V 5 bases and J 5 bases, with 10 bases left between them. The CDR3 coding sequence is TGTGCCAGCAGTCCAGGTCTGTATCAGCCCCAGCATTTT. It codes for CASSPGLYQPQHF.

This sequence joins TRBV30 and TRBJ1-5; D not certain. The germline gives CDR1 GTSNPN, CDR2 SVGIG (reference sequence). The CDR3 is made up of 13 amino acids. V gave up 0 bases and J gave up 3 bases, with 6 bases separating them. The CDR3 protein is CAWSVRSNQPQHF. The CDR3 region has the DNA TGTGCCTGGAGTGTACGTTCCAATCAGCCCCAGCATTTT.

The chain links TRBV20-1 to TRBJ2-5, with TRBD2 matching 10 bases. J was trimmed by 1 base and V by 0 bases; bases with no gene match: 2. The CDR3 runs 15 residues. Germline values: CDR1 DFQATT, CDR2 SNEGSKA (reference sequence). The CDR3 sequence is CSARELAGSQETQYF. CDR3 bases: TGCAGTGCTAGAGAACTAGCGGGGAGCCAAGAGACCCAGTACTTC.

The V gene is TRBV18, the J gene TRBJ1-1, with 9 bases fitting TRBD1. V was clipped by 4 bases and J by 0 bases; unmatched bases: 3. The CDR3 runs 15 residues. Germline assignment: CDR1 KGHSH and CDR2 LQKENI. CDR3 loop: CASSRGTGLNTEAFF. The CDR3 nucleotides are TGTGCCAGCTCACGAGGGACAGGGTTGAACACTGAAGCTTTCTTT.

This clonotype has a handful of counts. The J gene is TRBJ2-6, the V gene TRBV10-3; 9 bases are shared with TRBD1. The germline CDR1 and CDR2 sequences are ENHRY and SYGVKD. CDR3 length: 18 amino acids. Trimming removed 6 bases from V and 4 bases from J; junction bases left unmatched: 13. The CDR3 region is CAIRDPGQGNAGANVLTF. The CDR3 coding sequence is TGTGCCATCAGGGACCCGGGACAGGGTAACGCCGGGGCCAACGTCCTGACTTTC.

This clonotype was counted only a few times. This sequence joins TRBV3-1 and TRBJ1-2; D is ambiguous. Germline loops: CDR1 LGHDT, CDR2 YNNKEL (reference sequence). V was clipped by 2 bases and J by 6 bases, with 10 bases between them. The CDR3 is 13 residues long. The CDR3 sequence is CASSQFETHGYTF. The CDR3 nucleotides read TGTGCCAGCAGCCAATTCGAGACTCATGGCTACACCTTC. Full variable domain (outside the CDR3, taken from reference TRBV3-1 and TRBJ1-2): DTAVSQTPKYLVTQMGNDKSIKCEQNLGHDTMYWYKQDSKKFLKIMFSYNNKELIINETVPNRFSPKSPDKAHLNLHINSLELGDSAVYFCASSQFETHGYTFGSGTRLTVV.

This clonotype was counted between two and nine times. DNA for the CDR3: TGTGCCAGCCGCTCCCCCAGAGCGGGGTGGAATCAGCCCCAGCATTTT. It is translated as CASRSPRAGWNQPQHF. The chain recombines TRBV6-2 or TRBV6-3 with TRBJ1-5; D remains ambiguous. With 8 bases removed from V and 4 bases from J, the gap between germline ends came to 21 bases. Germline values: CDR1 MNHEY, CDR2 SVGEGT. The CDR3 contains 16 residues.

This clonotype has a handful of counts. The chain couples TRBV30 to TRBJ2-5; D is possibly TRBD1 (5 bases). This CDR3 region has 13 residues. Trimming left V 0 bases short and J 3 bases short, with 8 bases between. The germline gives CDR1 GTSNPN, CDR2 SVGIG (reference sequence). This chain's CDR3 is CAWSVDREETQYF. The CDR3 DNA reads TGTGCCTGGAGTGTTGACAGAGAAGAGACCCAGTACTTC.

This clonotype was seen a single time. The gene calls are TRBV7-9 and TRBJ1-2; D is ambiguous. The CDR3 contains 12 residues. V gave up 5 bases and J gave up 4 bases, with 8 bases separating them. The germline gives CDR1 SEHNR, CDR2 FQNEAQ (reference sequence). DNA for the CDR3: TGTGCCAGCAGCGCGTACAGCTATGGCTACACCTTC. This encodes CASSAYSYGYTF.

The chain is built from TRBV14 and TRBJ2-3; possible D gene TRBD1, 5 bases. The CDR3 spans 16 residues. Looked up from germline, CDR1 is SGHDN and CDR2 is FVKESK. Trimming pared 4 bases from V and 2 bases from J, leaving 16 bases between. The CDR3 DNA sequence: TGTGCCAGCAGCCCCCCCTGGGGCGAAATCACAGATACGCAGTATTTT. The encoded protein is CASSPPWGEITDTQYF.